The T cell receptor beta chain under discussion was sequenced for a study of monozygotic twins with inflammatory bowel disease. Study-wide results and caveats: IBD patients showed reduced TCRbeta diversity (inverse Simpson) versus healthy co-twins.

A word on this clonotype: Its specificity is not known.

The input for each TCR library was 3500 ng of total RNA. Using eight separate reactions per sample, the authors generated cDNA. Each UMI, carrying a 6-nucleotide sample barcode, came from template switching. TCRdb re-called the 5' RACE reads and catalogs CDR3 proteins one per entry, DNA excluded. The sample has fewer than 350,000 distinct CDR3 sequences; the top ten hold 2%. The specimen sequenced was blood. This receptor was identified in a human donor with ulcerative colitis or Crohn's disease, or a healthy co-twin of an affected twin (not recorded which).

The CDR3 loop is CASSLDGSLYNEQFF. The rearrangement links TRBV5-1 to TRBJ2-1. The CDR3 length is 15 residues. The germline V gene encodes CDR1 SGHRS and CDR2 YFSETQ.